The sequence of this T cell receptor beta chain was determined in a study of breast tumors, draining lymph nodes, adjacent tissues. General study points: Tumors had less TCR diversity than lymph nodes, more than nontumor tissue.

In this sample, this clonotype turned up many times. No antigen is known for it. MiXCR was run by TCRdb on the multiplex PCR reads, yielding one entry per CDR3 protein. This sample has about 47,000 distinct CDR3 sequences, with 23% found just once. After removal of 6 bases from V and 5 bases from J, the junction contained 4 bases not matched to a gene. CDR1 MNHEY and CDR2 SVGAGI come from the germline V gene. There are 14 residues in the CDR3. V and J are TRBV6-5 and TRBJ2-2; the match to TRBD1 covers 9 bases. The TCR sequence derives from a female donor with breast cancer. Some clones in this sample may be carry-over from other donors' samples. Sequencing was performed on breast tumor tissue. CDR3 coding DNA: TGTGCCAGCAGGCCCGACAGGGGGACCGGGGAGCTGTTTTTT. The encoded protein is CASRPDRGTGELFF.